This record covers a single T cell receptor (beta chain). What it recognizes is unknown. The data derive from a study of identical twins. Study-level results: There was more out-of-frame TCR alpha sharing in monozygotic twins than models estimated. Whereas memory repertoires showed no such difference, abundant cord blood beta clonotypes carried fewer insertions. The analysis was cross-sectional rather than longitudinal within donors.

Template switching added a universal primer site, and cDNA bore unique molecular identifiers. TCRdb re-called the 5' RACE reads through MiXCR, storing one row per CDR3 protein. The data show around 340,000 distinct CDR3 sequences, approximately 8.8% seen once. Looked up from germline, CDR1 is LNHDA and CDR2 is SQIVND (reference sequence). The V and J ends lost 2 bases and 7 bases, in that order; junction bases with no gene match: 10. This CDR3 comprises 16 residues. The chain recombines TRBV19 with TRBJ2-2, with 7 bases lining up with TRBD1. This TCR came from a woman aged 45 to 65 in good health. Sequenced sample: naive T cells sorted from blood. The CDR3 sequence: CASSIFATGLDGELFF. The CDR3 coding sequence is TGTGCCAGTAGTATATTCGCGACAGGGTTGGACGGGGAGCTGTTTTTT.